These 16 T cell receptor beta chains came from one sample sequenced in a study of blood T cell repertoires in COVID-19. Method: immunoSEQ multiplex PCR; TCRdb's copy keeps in-frame clones and lacks some. The data show some 170,000 clones, roughly 76% seen once. The sequenced material came from peripheral blood. The receptors originated from a woman in her forties with COVID-19, enrolled during active disease.

The chain carries TRBV7-9 and TRBJ1-3; weak D call: TRBD1 (6 bases). This CDR3 region has 15 residues. Germline assignment: CDR1 SEHNR and CDR2 FQNEAQ (reference sequence). Trimming stripped 5 bases from V and 3 bases from J, with 14 bases between. The chain's CDR3 is CASSPTGNGGNTIYF. CDR3 nucleotide sequence: TGTGCCAGCAGCCCAACAGGGAATGGTGGAAACACCATATATTTT.

V gene TRBV5-4 combines with J gene TRBJ2-5; 7 nucleotides line up with TRBD2. Germline V gene data show CDR1 as SGHNT and CDR2 as YYREEE (reference sequence). This CDR3 contains 17 residues. V shed 0 bases, J shed 2 bases, and the junction held 10 bases outside the gene matches. The CDR3 bases are TGTGCCAGCAGCTTGGATGGCGGGAGTAGTGGGCAAGAGACCCAGTACTTC. Its translation: CASSLDGGSSGQETQYF.

CDR3 in amino acids: CATRRGGPPGELFF. The CDR3 DNA is TGTGCCACCCGAAGGGGGGGGCCCCCCGGGGAGCTGTTTTTT. The rearrangement uses TRBV15 and TRBJ2-2; D is possibly TRBD2 (7 bases). Germline V gives CDR1 LNHNV, CDR2 YYDKDF (reference sequence). The CDR3 totals 14 residues. Trimming removed 8 bases from V and 6 bases from J, with 16 bases in between.

The CDR3 loop reads CASSTTRYQPQHF. The CDR3 DNA reads TGTGCCAGCAGTACGACGAGGTATCAGCCCCAGCATTTT. The rearrangement joins TRBV27 to TRBJ1-5; no reliable D call. The CDR3 loop spans 13 amino acids. Germline V gives CDR1 MNHEY, CDR2 SMNVEV (reference sequence). The ends were cut back, 5 bases at V and 5 bases at J, with 10 bases in the middle.

This clone has just one count. This chain connects TRBV6-2 or TRBV6-3 to TRBJ2-2; 14 nucleotides match TRBD2. V was pared by 2 bases and J by 5 bases, with 4 bases of the junction left unmatched. The CDR3 length is 17 residues. CDR1 is MNHEY and CDR2 is SVGEGT in the germline V gene. DNA for the CDR3: TGTGCCAGCAGTTACCACGGACTAGCGGGAGGAACCGGGGAGCTGTTTTTT. Translated, it gives CASSYHGLAGGTGELFF.

This rearrangement joins TRBV5-4 to TRBJ2-2; the D is unclear. The CDR3 spans 11 residues. V lost 3 bases and J lost 5, with 2 bases in between. CDR1 and CDR2 (germline): SGHNT, YYREEE (reference sequence). The CDR3 nucleotides are TGTGCCAGCAGCTCTACCGGGGAGCTGTTTTTT. The encoded protein is CASSSTGELFF.

This clone was seen only once. The rearrangement joins TRBV6-1 to TRBJ2-1; perhaps TRBD1 as D (6 bases). In germline, CDR1 is MNHNS, CDR2 SASEGT. This CDR3 region has 15 residues. Deletions cut 2 bases from V and 9 bases from J, with 17 bases between. The CDR3: CASSERDNGLGEQFF. CDR3 DNA sequence: TGTGCCAGCAGTGAACGGGACAATGGTTTGGGTGAGCAGTTCTTC.

The V gene is TRBV15, the J gene TRBJ2-7; 7 bases match TRBD2. The CDR3 loop spans 16 amino acids. The ends lost 4 bases at V and 3 bases at J; junction bases unmatched: 12. Germline V gives CDR1 LNHNV, CDR2 YYDKDF (reference sequence). The CDR3 loop is CATSTKSGASLYEQYV. The CDR3 nucleotides are TGTGCCACCAGCACTAAGAGCGGGGCTTCCCTCTACGAGCAGTACGTC.

The genes are TRBV13 and TRBJ2-5, with a tentative D call TRBD1 (6 bases). The ends were cut back, 5 bases at V and 1 base at J, with 11 bases in the middle. The CDR3 length is 14 residues. Per the germline V gene, CDR1 is PRHDT and CDR2 is FYEKMQ (reference sequence). CDR3 protein: CASSKTGRQETQYF. CDR3 sequence (DNA): TGTGCCAGCAGCAAGACAGGCCGCCAAGAGACCCAGTACTTC.

The rearrangement links TRBV9 to TRBJ1-4, with D unclear. V shed 3 bases and J shed 5 bases, with 14 bases lying between them. CDR1 and CDR2 (germline): SGDLS, YYNGEE. The CDR3 loop spans 15 amino acids. As DNA, the CDR3 is TGTGCCAGCAGCGGTACCGGGATGACAAATGAAAAACTGTTTTTT. This translates into CASSGTGMTNEKLFF.

The chain uses TRBV6-2 or TRBV6-3 and TRBJ1-5; D call uncertain. The germline V gene encodes CDR1 MNHEY and CDR2 SVGEGT. The V end was cut by 4 bases, the J end by 7 bases, with 14 bases between. CDR3 length: 14 amino acids. The CDR3 DNA sequence: TGTGCCAGCAGTTCCCCGTTAGGCGGACAGCCCCAGCATTTT. Amino acid sequence: CASSSPLGGQPQHF.

The chain is built from TRBV6-5 and TRBJ1-1; 7 bases align to TRBD1. CDR3 length: 11 residues. V shed 6 bases, J shed 11 bases, and the junction held 6 bases outside the gene matches. From germline, CDR1 is MNHEY and CDR2 SVGAGI. CDR3 loop: CASSQGQNAFF. The CDR3 nucleotides are TGTGCCAGCAGCCAGGGACAGAATGCTTTCTTT.

The chain combines TRBV18 with TRBJ1-2; TRBD1 matches at 7 bases. Trimming cost V 2 bases and J 4 bases; bases outside gene matches: 7. The CDR3 is 15 amino acids. Germline CDR1 and CDR2: KGHSH and LQKENI. The CDR3 nucleotides are TGTGCCAGCTCACCAAAAGTAGGACAGGTCTATGGCTACACCTTC. It codes for CASSPKVGQVYGYTF.

This clone was seen a single time. V usage is TRBV6-2 or TRBV6-3 and J usage is TRBJ2-3, with D hard to call. The ends were cut back, 2 bases at V and 0 bases at J, with 9 bases in the middle. Per germline, CDR1 MNHEY and CDR2 SVGEGT. The CDR3 covers 15 residues. CDR3 amino acids: CASSYGAASTDTQYF. CDR3 DNA: TGTGCCAGCAGTTACGGTGCGGCTAGCACAGATACGCAGTATTTT.

This clone was found once. The V call is TRBV4-1, the J call TRBJ2-3; TRBD2 agrees at 7 bases. This CDR3 is 15 amino acids long. The germline V gene encodes CDR1 MGHRA and CDR2 YSYEKL. Trimming cost V 1 base and J 2 bases; bases outside gene matches: 3. This CDR3 is CASSQGEGATDTQYF. CDR3 coding DNA: TGCGCCAGCAGCCAAGGGGAGGGAGCCACAGATACGCAGTATTTT.

This sequence joins TRBV10-3 and TRBJ2-2; 7 nucleotides align to TRBD1. The trim removed 4 bases at V and 7 bases at J, leaving 9 bases unmatched. The CDR3 length is 15 residues. Germline loops: CDR1 ENHRY, CDR2 SYGVKD. CDR3: CAISGQGPPDGELFF. CDR3 nucleotides: TGTGCCATCAGTGGACAGGGACCTCCGGACGGGGAGCTGTTTTTT.